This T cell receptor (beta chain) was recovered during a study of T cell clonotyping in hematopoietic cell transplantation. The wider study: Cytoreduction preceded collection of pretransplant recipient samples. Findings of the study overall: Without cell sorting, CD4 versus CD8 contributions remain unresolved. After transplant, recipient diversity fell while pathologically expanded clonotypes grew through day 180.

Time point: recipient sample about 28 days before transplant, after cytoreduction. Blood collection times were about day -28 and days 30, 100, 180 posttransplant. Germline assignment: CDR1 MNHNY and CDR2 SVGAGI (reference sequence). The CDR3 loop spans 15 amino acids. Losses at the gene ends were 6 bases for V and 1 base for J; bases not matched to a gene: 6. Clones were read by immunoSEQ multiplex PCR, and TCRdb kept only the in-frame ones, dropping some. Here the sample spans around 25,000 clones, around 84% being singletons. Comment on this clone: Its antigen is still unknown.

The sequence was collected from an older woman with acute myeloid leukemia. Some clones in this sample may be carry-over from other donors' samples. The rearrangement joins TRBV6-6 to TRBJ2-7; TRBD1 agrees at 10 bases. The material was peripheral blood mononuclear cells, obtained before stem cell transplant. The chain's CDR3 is CASSMGQGRSYEQYF. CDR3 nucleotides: TGTGCCAGCAGCATGGGACAGGGGCGATCCTACGAGCAGTACTTC.